This TCR beta chain is from a study of regulatory dendritic cells for organ transplantation. The junction had 10 bases not matched to a gene; V was cut back by 0 bases and J by 9 bases. CDR1 is SGHRS, CDR2 YFSETQ, per germline. This CDR3 is 17 amino acids long. Generated by immunoSEQ multiplex PCR, the TCRdb table keeps only in-frame clones and is missing some. In the table there are around 29,000 clones, more than 70% of which are singletons. This sequence was found in a human donor in good health. The chain carries TRBV5-1 and TRBJ2-1; 12 bases agree with TRBD2. The sample taken for sequencing was naive CD8+ T cells from blood. Subset described: CD45RA+ naive T cells. This chain's CDR3 is CASSLGLAGGPATEQFF. DNA for the CDR3: TGCGCCAGCAGCTTGGGGCTAGCGGGGGGGCCCGCCACTGAGCAGTTCTTC.